This T cell receptor (beta chain) was sequenced in a study of blood T cells in healthy people across ages (dated by TCRdb to 2013 to 2016). Regarding the research as a whole: Template switching captured roughly one uniquely barcoded TCR beta cDNA molecule per two T cells in model experiments. Using deep sequencing normalized with unique cDNA molecular identifiers, the study measured how TCR beta repertoire diversity changes with age. Using the same blood draw, the study looked at two additional independent replicas of 1 million unique cDNA reads for two donors, one aged 18 to 30 and the other aged 80 or older. The donors were divided into four age groups: young (average approximately 16 years), middle-aged (approximately 39), aged (about 60) and long-lived (around 87). The investigation overall reported the following: Observed TCR beta diversity per million T cells fell roughly linearly with age, and a significant reduction was already apparent by age roughly 40. Conclusive comparison of naive and antigen-experienced compartments was prevented by the profiling of bulk unsorted PBMCs. Compared with the aged group, more naive CD4+ T cells, fewer expanded clones and increased TCR diversity were shown by the long-lived group, suggesting age selection. Estimates of total diversity based on one million sequenced T cells were regarded as lower bounds and as underestimates. Observed TCR beta diversity correlated strongly with the percentage of naive T cells measured by flow cytometry. Because donor CMV infection status was unknown, age-related changes in expanded clonotypes were potentially confounded.

Systemically healthy Caucasian individuals from Russia, 35 to 50 in total and aged about 6 to 90 years, were included as donors. Around 9.9 milliliters of peripheral blood were collected from each donor into EDTA-treated Vacutainer tubes. Ficoll-Paque density-gradient centrifugation was used to isolate PBMCs, with at least 7 million per sample. Trizol reagent was used to extract total RNA from the PBMCs, yielding at least 5.5 micrograms per sample. The percentages of naive CD45RAhigh/CD27high T cells were determined by flow cytometry on a PBMC aliquot from every donor. The trim is 5 bases for V and 4 bases for J, with a gap of 16 bases between the germline ends. The germline V gene yields SGHTA for CDR1 and FQGNSA for CDR2. Reading from cysteine to phenylalanine, the CDR3 counts 15 amino acids. Only CDR3 DNA is held: 45 bases, read in frame from base 1. This clonotype appeared a few times. Its target antigen remains unknown. Base quality data are lacking; no much larger clone is found one base away.

The library relied on 5' RACE. The data were produced on an Illumina HiSeq 2500. The second PCR ran for roughly 7 to 12 cycles and used a J-beta primer mix along with a sample-barcoded 5' primer. Each TCR beta cDNA molecule received a unique molecular identifier from a template-switch 5' adaptor carrying 12 random nucleotides. Each sample yielded at least 3 million CDR3-containing paired-end reads. First-strand cDNA was synthesized from all RNA with the Mint cDNA synthesis kit, primed by a TRBC-specific oligonucleotide. All cDNA was treated with uracil-DNA glycosylase and then went through a first 18-cycle PCR with the universal primers M1SS and BC2_uni_R. In the source study's methods: For normalization, 1 million high-quality reads, each with a distinct molecular identifier, were randomly selected from each sample. Reads sharing molecular identifiers were discarded rather than binned into consensus sequences. MiTCR, run with a Q25 quality threshold and the strictest error-elimination algorithm, handled CDR3 identification, clonotype clustering and error correction. A nonparametric unseen species model using Euler transformation provided a lower-bound estimate of total TCR beta diversity. TCRdb handled the public reads itself, with Q25 trimming in fastp and clone calling in MiXCR, and kept productive beta chains. A single entry per CDR3 protein holds the most common genes and DNA from its merged rows. The V and J calls and clone size come from TCRdb's table, not from the authors' own analysis. The sample data list some 560,000 distinct CDR3 sequences, and about a quarter of these were observed just once. The ten most abundant clones make up approximately 3.6% of the sample.

This same sample was also part of a study on T cells of mothers and their children. As noted in the second study: Nine systemically healthy Caucasian individuals served as donors, namely three mothers together with their six children. cDNA synthesis consumed the entire amount of extracted RNA, loaded at about 1.6 ug RNA in each 15 ul reaction. In the second PCR, sample barcodes and 2-4 random nucleotides were introduced via the M1S primer. Over 8.5 million TCR beta CDR3 reads came from each mother, compared with approximately 3.1 million reads from each child. TCR recombination output is similarly shaped by thymic selection in related and unrelated pairs, with a minor effect exerted by inherited differences. Normalized repertoire overlap was always slightly but never significantly higher in related than unrelated mother-child pairs. With a sensitivity of about 100 clones per million clonotypes, no persistent microchimeric T cell clones were detected. To look for features that set related mother-child pairs apart from unrelated individuals, the researchers ran deep NGS to compare the TCR beta repertoires of mothers and children. Mothers averaged roughly 40 +/- 4 years of age and children averaged roughly 10 +/- 4 years. After adapter ligation was performed with NEBNext reagents, the libraries were sequenced on an Illumina HiSeq 2000 with 100+100 nt paired-end reads. To prevent cross-contamination, the mother and child libraries were prepared one month apart and sequenced in separate runs. For each donor, between 500,000 and 2,000,000 distinct TCR beta clonotypes were identified. Naive TCR beta clonotypes were estimated from low-frequency clonotypes matched to each donor's FACS-determined naive share, without sorting.

The specimen was blood. The rearranged chain carries TRBV7-2 and TRBJ2-3; the D gene is perhaps TRBD1, on 5 matching bases. The TCR sequence derives from a boy aged 2 to 10 in good health. The DNA sequence reads TGTGCCAGCAGCCTACCCAGGGCCCTGGCAGATACGCAGTATTTT. This sequence encodes CASSLPRALADTQYF.